This TCR beta chain was recorded in a study of cytomegalovirus exposure and HLA in healthy donors. General study results and limits: 150 to 200 TCR beta chains were listed as cytomegalovirus-associated.

CDR1 and CDR2 (germline): SGHRS, YFSETQ. This CDR3 region has 14 residues. Trimming cost V 0 bases and J 9 bases; bases outside gene matches: 5. This clone occurred a few times. Its specificity is unknown. Profiled with immunoSEQ multiplex PCR; TCRdb holds only in-frame clones, not every one. The sample contains some 140,000 clones, 70% to 85% of which appear only once. This TCR was recovered from a man under 40 in good health and CMV-seropositive. The sequencing input was PBMCs. J is TRBJ1-2 and V is TRBV5-1; TRBD1 matches 10 bases. The CDR3 nucleotides read TGCGCCAGCAGCTTGGATGGACAGGGGGACCGCTACACCTTC. This gives the protein CASSLDGQGDRYTF.